A single sample is the source of the 31 T cell receptor beta chains below, sequenced in a study of blood T cell repertoires in COVID-19. Data came from immunoSEQ multiplex PCR; TCRdb stores just in-frame clones and leaves some out. The table shows over 120,000 clones, with 75% to 90% occurring only once. Sequencing used peripheral blood. The receptor set was obtained from a man aged 55 to 70 with active or convalescent COVID-19.

This clone was detected only once. V is TRBV28 and J is TRBJ2-1; the match to TRBD2 covers 11 bases. The CDR3 consists of 16 residues. V lost 4 bases and J lost 0; bases outside the gene matches: 2. Germline CDR1 reads MDHEN; CDR2 reads SYDVKM. The CDR3 protein is CASSSTSGSSYNEQFF. As DNA, the CDR3 is TGTGCCAGCAGTTCCACTAGCGGGAGCTCCTACAATGAGCAGTTCTTC.

The rearrangement joins TRBV14 to TRBJ2-7, with TRBD1 as a possible D gene (6 bases). The CDR3 length is 17 residues. Per the germline V gene, CDR1 is SGHDN and CDR2 is FVKESK. The ends were cut back, 0 bases at V and 7 bases at J, with 22 bases in the middle. The CDR3 spells CASSQDRSPAQRGEQYF. In nucleotides, the CDR3 is TGTGCCAGCAGCCAAGATCGAAGTCCAGCGCAAAGGGGGGAGCAGTACTTC.

V usage is TRBV7-5 and J usage is TRBJ1-5; the table's D call TRBD1 went unverified against the DNA. TRBV7-5 is termed a pseudogene. This CDR3 region has 16 residues. CDR3 coding DNA: TGTGTCAGAAGCCAAGGGGGCAGGGGGAGCAATCAGCCCCAGCATTTT. It codes for CVRSQGGRGSNQPQHF.

The chain uses TRBV5-4 and TRBJ1-2; D is ambiguous. The length of the CDR3 is 13 residues. The germline gives CDR1 SGHNT, CDR2 YYREEE (reference sequence). V was trimmed by 0 bases and J by 1 base, leaving 4 bases between them. The CDR3 loop is CASSLDGNYGYTF. The CDR3, as DNA: TGTGCCAGCAGCTTGGACGGTAACTATGGCTACACCTTC.

This clone was recorded at least ten times. The V and J genes are TRBV2 and TRBJ1-2; possibly TRBD1 for D (5 bases). Germline-derived CDR1 and CDR2 are SNHLY and FYNNEI. The length of the CDR3 is 12 residues. The V gene lost 5 bases and the J gene lost 7 bases, with 11 bases spanning the gap. In DNA, the CDR3 is TGTGCCAGCAGTCGACCAGGGCTTGGCTACACCTTC. It is translated as CASSRPGLGYTF.

The rearrangement links TRBV29-1 to TRBJ1-5; D is unclear. The V end lost 7 bases, the J end lost 0 bases, and 7 bases lay between the germline ends. Germline loops: CDR1 SQVTM, CDR2 ANQGSEA. The CDR3 runs 12 residues. CDR3 loop: CSAGSSNQPQHF. In DNA, the CDR3 is TGCAGCGCCGGTTCTAGCAATCAGCCCCAGCATTTT.

The genes are TRBV5-4 and TRBJ2-7; D possibly corresponds to TRBD1 (5 bases). CDR3 length: 14 residues. V dropped 2 bases and J dropped 5 bases, with 14 bases sitting between them. CDR1 and CDR2 (germline): SGHNT, YYREEE (reference sequence). Here the CDR3 DNA reads TGTGCCAGCAGCTTTTTGAATAGGGGTCACGAGCAGTACTTC. Translation gives CASSFLNRGHEQYF. Variable domain in full (rest from reference TRBV5-4 and TRBJ2-7): ETGVTQSPTHLIKTRGQQVTLRCSSQSGHNTVSWYQQALGQGPQFIFQYYREEENGRGNFPPRFSGLQFPNYSSELNVNALELDDSALYLCASSFLNRGHEQYFGPGTRLTVT.

The rearrangement joins TRBV6-5 to TRBJ1-5; D gene uncertain. Germline V gene lookup returns CDR1 MNHEY and CDR2 SVGAGI. CDR3 length: 13 amino acids. The V gene lost 10 bases and the J gene lost 4 bases, with 14 bases spanning the gap. Written as DNA, the CDR3 is TGTGCCATCGGACGGGGTGGGAATCAGCCCCAGCATTTT. Its translation: CAIGRGGNQPQHF.

The rearrangement uses TRBV6-6 and TRBJ2-2; 8 bases map to TRBD1. Per the germline V gene, CDR1 is MNHNY and CDR2 is SVGAGI (reference sequence). V was pared by 4 bases and J by 4 bases, with 8 bases of the junction left unmatched. The CDR3 length is 16 residues. The CDR3 here is CASSSGPGQGTGELFF. In nucleotides, the CDR3 is TGTGCCAGCAGTTCCGGTCCTGGACAGGGCACCGGGGAGCTGTTTTTT.

The chain uses TRBV4-3 and TRBJ2-3; TRBD2 agrees at 14 bases. The CDR3 is 20 amino acids. V shed 6 bases and J 4 bases; nucleotides not matched to a gene: 18. Looked up from germline, CDR1 is LGHNA and CDR2 is YSLEER. The CDR3 coding sequence is TGCGCCAGCAGTGAAAGCGTGACTAGCGGGGGGGGACCAAGGGCAGATACGCAGTATTTT. Protein: CASSESVTSGGGPRADTQYF.

The V call is TRBV15, the J call TRBJ2-3; TRBD2 is a possible D gene (6 bases). The V end lost 0 bases, the J end lost 0 bases, and 13 bases lay between the germline ends. The CDR3 has 17 residues. Per the germline V gene, CDR1 is LNHNV and CDR2 is YYDKDF (reference sequence). In DNA, the CDR3 is TGTGCCACCAGCAGAGATGGAGGGCTGCTCAGCACAGATACGCAGTATTTT. This encodes CATSRDGGLLSTDTQYF.

CDR3 DNA: TGTGCCAGCAGCCACAGGGCGGGGGAAGATACGCAGTATTTT. It is translated as CASSHRAGEDTQYF. The chain recombines TRBV3-1 (or the pseudogene TRBV3-2) with TRBJ2-3; 7 bases are shared with TRBD2. Germline trimming cut 3 bases from V and 5 bases from J; bases unmatched to any gene: 5. The CDR3 totals 14 residues. Germline CDR1 and CDR2: LGHDT and YNNKEL (reference sequence).

This rearrangement joins TRBV3-1 (or the pseudogene TRBV3-2) to TRBJ2-1; 10 nucleotides align to TRBD2. The trim removed 1 base at V and 5 bases at J, leaving 2 bases unmatched. Looked up from germline, CDR1 is LGHDT and CDR2 is YNNKEL (reference sequence). The CDR3 length is 15 residues. The CDR3 loop is CASSQGAGGNNEQFF. The DNA of the CDR3 is TGTGCCAGCAGCCAAGGAGCGGGAGGGAACAATGAGCAGTTCTTC.

The J gene is TRBJ1-2, the V gene TRBV18; a possible D gene is TRBD1 (5 bases). This CDR3 has 13 amino acids. Per the germline V gene, CDR1 is KGHSH and CDR2 is LQKENI. Trimming stripped 2 bases from V and 4 bases from J, with 8 bases between. In DNA form, the CDR3 reads TGTGCCAGCTCACCAGACAGCGCCTATGGCTACACCTTC. It translates to CASSPDSAYGYTF.

The chain is built from TRBV2 and TRBJ1-2; D is possibly TRBD1 (5 bases). Germline lookup yields CDR1 SNHLY and CDR2 FYNNEI. CDR3 length equals 13 residues. Trimming cost V 11 bases and J 0 bases, with 13 bases left between them. The CDR3: CAQQGNSNYGYTF. The DNA of the CDR3 is TGTGCCCAGCAGGGTAATTCTAACTATGGCTACACCTTC.

This chain links TRBV18 with TRBJ2-1; 11 bases line up with TRBD2. The germline gives CDR1 KGHSH, CDR2 LQKENI. This CDR3 is built from 14 residues. V lost 8 bases to trimming and J lost 5 bases; unmatched junction nucleotides: 5. Here the CDR3 DNA reads TGTGCCAGCCTGACTAGCGGGGAGAACAATGAGCAGTTCTTC. Translating gives CASLTSGENNEQFF.

V is TRBV6-2 or TRBV6-3 and J is TRBJ2-3; TRBD2 agrees at 7 bases. CDR3 length equals 16 residues. J was trimmed by 5 bases and V by 4 bases; bases with no gene match: 12. Per the germline V gene, CDR1 is MNHEY and CDR2 is SVGEGT. The CDR3: CASSSPRAGDQDTQYF. The CDR3 bases are TGTGCCAGCAGTTCCCCCCGGGCGGGAGACCAAGATACGCAGTATTTT.

The gene calls are TRBV6-2 or TRBV6-3 and TRBJ2-1, with D unclear. CDR3 length: 12 residues. CDR1 MNHEY and CDR2 SVGEGT come from the germline V gene. The germline V and J ends were trimmed by 6 bases and 10 bases, with 13 bases remaining between them. CDR3: CASSPSQFEQFF. In nucleotides, the CDR3 is TGTGCCAGCAGCCCCTCGCAGTTCGAGCAGTTCTTC.

Notes on this clone: One end of the junction varies from germline; a read error may be responsible. J is TRBJ2-7 and V is TRBV2, with 9 bases matching TRBD2. Per germline, CDR1 SNHLY and CDR2 FYNNEI. The CDR3 totals 13 residues. Here the CDR3 reads CAATGTSSHEQYF. CDR3 DNA sequence: TGTGCCGCAACCGGGACTAGCTCCCACGAGCAGTACTTC.

The chain couples TRBV4-3 to TRBJ2-4; D possibly corresponds to TRBD2 (6 bases). V shed 3 bases and J shed 8 bases, with 11 bases lying between them. The germline CDR1 and CDR2 sequences are LGHNA and YSLEER. The CDR3 length is 13 residues. This chain's CDR3 is CASSHLPGDIQYF. The CDR3 DNA follows: TGCGCCAGCAGCCATCTACCGGGGGACATTCAGTACTTC.

The J gene is TRBJ1-6, the V gene TRBV27; TRBD1 might be the D (6 bases). Germline CDR1 is MNHEY and CDR2 is SMNVEV (reference sequence). The CDR3 is made up of 14 amino acids. Trimming pared 3 bases from V and 7 bases from J, leaving 10 bases between. The CDR3 here is CASSFLDRNSPLHF. DNA of the CDR3: TGTGCCAGCAGTTTTCTGGACAGAAATTCACCCCTCCACTTT.

The J gene is TRBJ2-2, the V gene TRBV7-2, with D perhaps matching TRBD2 (5 bases). V lost 3 bases and J 7 bases, leaving 6 bases between the germline ends. The CDR3 is 12 amino acids. Germline assignment: CDR1 SGHTA and CDR2 FQGNSA. The CDR3 DNA is TGTGCCAGCAGCTTGGAGGTCGGGGAGCTGTTTTTT. Its translation: CASSLEVGELFF.

This clone was detected once. The genes are TRBV4-1 and TRBJ1-2, with 7 bases identical to TRBD1. The CDR3 length is 16 residues. The germline V gene has CDR1 MGHRA and CDR2 YSYEKL. Losses at the gene ends were 4 bases for V and 4 bases for J; bases not matched to a gene: 12. CDR3 amino acids: CASSRDVRDSLYGYTF. As DNA, the CDR3 is TGCGCCAGCAGCCGGGACGTCCGGGACAGCCTCTATGGCTACACCTTC.

The V and J genes are TRBV9 and TRBJ1-1; maybe TRBD1 (6 bases). The CDR3 loop spans 15 amino acids. V shed 0 bases and J shed 5 bases, with 14 bases lying between them. Germline V gene lookup returns CDR1 SGDLS and CDR2 YYNGEE. The CDR3 here is CASSVVPTGLTEAFF. CDR3 in DNA: TGTGCCAGCAGCGTAGTCCCCACAGGGCTAACTGAAGCTTTCTTT.

The V and J genes are TRBV7-8 and TRBJ2-7, with D tentatively TRBD1 (6 bases). The V end was cut by 5 bases, the J end by 9 bases, with 14 bases between. The CDR3 is 12 residues long. Germline V gene sequence: CDR1 SGHVS, CDR2 FQNEAQ. DNA for the CDR3: TGTGCCAGCAGCCTACAGGGCCGAGGGCAGTACTTC. Its protein is CASSLQGRGQYF.

This clone showed up just once. The chain joins TRBV4-3 to TRBJ2-2, with D maybe TRBD1 (6 bases). CDR3 size: 18 residues. Germline V gene data show CDR1 as LGHNA and CDR2 as YSLEER. The ends were cut back, 4 bases at V and 0 bases at J, with 18 bases in the middle. The CDR3 DNA sequence: TGCGCCAGCAGCCGAAAACCCCCGGGACAAACGAACACCGGGGAGCTGTTTTTT. Amino acids: CASSRKPPGQTNTGELFF.

This clone was detected once. The rearrangement uses TRBV6-5 and TRBJ1-3; D unclear. V was pared by 11 bases and J by 3 bases, with 14 bases between. CDR3 size: 13 residues. The germline gives CDR1 MNHEY, CDR2 SVGAGI. In DNA form, the CDR3 reads TGTGCCGGCGATTCAGGAATTGGAAACACCATATATTTT. It yields the protein CAGDSGIGNTIYF.

This chain connects TRBV7-2 to TRBJ2-1, with 10 bases aligning to TRBD1. Germline values: CDR1 SGHTA, CDR2 FQGNSA. V lost 3 bases, J lost 4 bases, and 3 bases stayed unmatched. There are 15 residues in the CDR3. The CDR3 protein is CASSLGQGYYNEQFF. The CDR3 nucleotides are TGTGCCAGCAGCTTGGGACAGGGGTATTACAATGAGCAGTTCTTC.

The chain recombines TRBV9 with TRBJ1-1, with TRBD1 as a possible D gene (5 bases). The CDR3 runs to 16 residues. The V gene lost 0 bases and the J gene lost 0 bases, with 12 bases spanning the gap. The germline CDR1 and CDR2 sequences are SGDLS and YYNGEE. The CDR3 DNA sequence: TGTGCCAGCAGCGTAGCTGGGGGGGAATTGAACACTGAAGCTTTCTTT. Amino acids: CASSVAGGELNTEAFF.

This clone has a single count. J is TRBJ2-1 and V is TRBV4-1, with D possibly matching TRBD1 (5 bases). Germline values: CDR1 MGHRA, CDR2 YSYEKL. With 1 base removed from V and 0 bases from J, the gap between germline ends came to 10 bases. The CDR3 is 16 amino acids. This CDR3 is CASSQGDRSSYNEQFF. CDR3 DNA sequence: TGCGCCAGCAGCCAAGGAGACAGAAGCTCCTACAATGAGCAGTTCTTC.

The rearrangement links TRBV7-6 to TRBJ1-1; D remains ambiguous. Trimming stripped 5 bases from V and 4 bases from J, with 20 bases between. CDR1 and CDR2 from the germline V gene are SGHVS and FNYEAQ. The CDR3 has 16 residues. DNA for the CDR3: TGTGCCAGCAGCCCTAGAGGCTGGGTTGAGGGCACTGAAGCTTTCTTT. This sequence encodes CASSPRGWVEGTEAFF.